This TCR beta chain appears in the sequencing data of a study of long-term antiretroviral therapy in people with HIV. As for the study in general: It was about a decade before the 2015 immediate-ART recommendation that the earliest samples were taken. Study conclusions and caveats: Diversity rose after ART but stayed below transplant donor controls. Narrower CDR3 length ranges marked HIV repertoires relative to controls.

Sequencing relied on immunoSEQ assay v3.0, run at survey level. Each sample aimed for about 35,000-55,000 sequenced T-cell genomes. Repertoires were generated with immunoSEQ multiplex PCR, while TCRdb's copy carries only in-frame clones and drops some. Here the sample spans about 43,000 clones, more than 75% being singletons. After removal of 8 bases from V and 0 bases from J, the junction contained 16 bases not matched to a gene. The CDR3 has 18 residues. Germline values: CDR1 WNHNN, CDR2 SYGVQD (reference sequence). This clone appeared once. Its antigen remains unidentified. Sequenced here: unsorted PBMCs, sampled 0.1 years before starting antiretroviral therapy. The chain joins TRBV10-1 to TRBJ1-5, with 7 bases aligning to TRBD1. The clonotype comes from a woman in her forties or fifties with HIV. The CDR3 region has the DNA TGCGCCAGCTTTCCCGACCGGGACAGCTGTTATAGCAATCAGCCCCAGCATTTT. This sequence encodes CASFPDRDSCYSNQPQHF.